This T cell receptor (beta chain) stems from a study of human T cells and chemical hapten exposure (dated by TCRdb to the early 2020s). With regard to the full study: Libraries were combined into a pool for sequencing, and differences in TCR yield between samples came mainly from small differences in library volumes within the pool. Both TCR alpha and TCR beta chains were sequenced from each blood RNA sample. This study followed changes in the peripheral blood TCR repertoire in vivo during primary and secondary sensitization of alopecia patients to the hapten diphenylcyclopropenone (DPC).

The time point label here, explained by the study, means: healthy volunteer bleed at 2 weeks. Unfractionated whole blood was collected in Tempus Blood RNA tubes, and total RNA was extracted from that blood. Roughly 5 healthy volunteers served as TCR sequencing controls and were bled at day 0, 2 weeks and 6 weeks. Receptors were amplified or captured by RACE. Sequencing was carried out with a NextSeq 500. During library preparation, unique molecular identifiers were attached to individual cDNA molecules so that TCRs could be counted in a quantitative, reproducible way. For the original study's pipeline: Samples had a median of about 96,000 TCRs, with a range from about 20,000 to 690,600. The Decombinator software suite was used to annotate the V, J and CDR3 of the TCR reads. For the PS versus PT1 abundance plots, all samples were subsampled to the same number of TCRs (28,000). Expanded TCRs were defined as absent before sensitization and observed at least eight times at the 2-week time point. Clones were called with MiXCR by TCRdb after fastp trimmed the public reads at Q25, and only in-frame beta chains were retained. CDR3 protein sequences are deduplicated, and each keeps its most common genes and DNA. Here the V and J calls rest on TCRdb's processing, not on the authors' analysis. The sample includes roughly 120,000 distinct CDR3 sequences, with approximately 9.1% observed a single time. Around 1.7% of the sample belongs to the ten largest clones.

The investigation overall reported the following: Repeated subsampling changed both the strength of the expansion versus patch-test correlation and the threshold at which the correlation became significant. No change with DPC sensitization was found in the number of TCRs above 1 in 1000 frequency, and no evidence of global repertoire structure alterations was found.

A few counts support this clonotype. The antigen it recognizes is unknown. Base quality data are lacking; no much larger clone is found one base away. Trimming accounts for 0 bases at V and 3 bases at J, while the number of junction bases matched to no gene is 7. Including cysteine and phenylalanine, the CDR3 has 16 amino acids. The sequence is cut down to CDR3 DNA, 48 bases in frame from base 1. CDR1 and CDR2, looked up from the germline V gene, are SGHRS and YFSETQ. The origin of this receptor is a male donor in good health. Some clones in this sample may be carry-over from other donors' samples. This sequence uses TRBV5-1 and TRBJ2-3; 7 bases in the junction line up with TRBD1. The specimen sequenced was whole blood. For the CDR3, the sequence is CASSLDTGTATDTQYF. The DNA reads as follows: TGCGCCAGCAGCTTGGATACCGGGACAGCGACAGATACGCAGTATTTT.